Reported below is one TCR beta chain. Its antigen is unidentified. Trimming shortened V by 2 bases and J by 5 bases, and 18 bases separated the two germline ends. CDR3 size: 16 residues. Germline assignment: CDR1 LGHNA and CDR2 YNFKEQ. The data derive from a study of cytomegalovirus exposure and HLA in healthy donors. Study overall: Unique TCRs from HLA-typed donors, approximately 80 million of them, were held in an early data release. Broader study findings: As confirmed in vitro, a few CMV-associated chains were specific for CMV antigens. An analysis that was carried out later associated 15,000 to 20,000 TCR beta sequences with HLA alleles at 0.05 false discovery rate.

Use of 60 Vbeta and 13 Jbeta primers characterized the PCR. The protocol was immunoSEQ multiplex PCR, while the TCRdb copy is restricted to in-frame clones and leaves out a portion. In the table there are approximately 120,000 clones, about 80% of which are singletons. The TCR originated in a woman in her forties or fifties in good health and CMV-seropositive. Sequencing was carried out using PBMCs. The chain employs TRBV4-2 and TRBJ2-5; maybe TRBD2 (6 bases). CDR3 nucleotides: TGTGCCAGCAGCCAACTAGCGCGGGGTTTGGGGGAGACCCAGTACTTC. It codes for CASSQLARGLGETQYF.